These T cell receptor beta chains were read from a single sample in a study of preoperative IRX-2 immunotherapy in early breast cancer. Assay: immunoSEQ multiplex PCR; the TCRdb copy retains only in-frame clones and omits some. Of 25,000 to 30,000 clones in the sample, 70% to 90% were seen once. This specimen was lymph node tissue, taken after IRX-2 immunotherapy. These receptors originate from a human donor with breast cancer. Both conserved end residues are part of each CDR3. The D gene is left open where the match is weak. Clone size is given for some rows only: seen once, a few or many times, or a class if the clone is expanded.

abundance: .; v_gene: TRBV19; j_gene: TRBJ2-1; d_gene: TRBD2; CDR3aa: CASGVGLAGSNEQFF; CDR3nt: TGTGCCAGTGGGGTGGGACTAGCGGGGTCGAATGAGCAGTTCTTC
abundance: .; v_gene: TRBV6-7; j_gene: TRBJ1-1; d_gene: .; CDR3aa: CASRMNTEAFF; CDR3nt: TGTGCCAGCAGAATGAACACTGAAGCTTTCTTT
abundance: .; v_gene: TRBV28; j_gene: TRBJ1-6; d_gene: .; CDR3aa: CASSLVRRGNSPLHF; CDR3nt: TGTGCCAGCAGTTTAGTAAGGAGGGGTAATTCACCCCTCCACTTT
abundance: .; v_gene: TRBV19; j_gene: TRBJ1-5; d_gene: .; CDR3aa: CASSWTVNQPQHF; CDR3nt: TGTGCCAGTAGCTGGACAGTCAATCAGCCCCAGCATTTT
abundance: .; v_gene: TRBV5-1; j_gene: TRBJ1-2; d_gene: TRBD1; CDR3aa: CASSSEGQGIYYGYTF; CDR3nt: TGCGCCAGCAGCTCGGAGGGACAGGGGATTTACTATGGCTACACCTTC
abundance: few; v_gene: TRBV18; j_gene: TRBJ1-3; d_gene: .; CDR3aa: CASSPQGGASGNTIYF; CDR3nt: TGTGCCAGCTCACCACAGGGAGGGGCTTCTGGAAACACCATATATTTT
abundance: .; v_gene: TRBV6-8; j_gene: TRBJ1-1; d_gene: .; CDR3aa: CASSHTSPGSTEAFF; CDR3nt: TGTGCCAGCAGTCACACCTCTCCAGGGAGCACTGAAGCTTTCTTT
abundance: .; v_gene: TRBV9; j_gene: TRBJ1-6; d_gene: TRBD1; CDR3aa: CASSGRDSATLHF; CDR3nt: TGTGCCAGCAGCGGACGGGACAGCGCGACCCTCCACTTT
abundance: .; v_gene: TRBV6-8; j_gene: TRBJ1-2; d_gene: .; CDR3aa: CASRPSGGDSYGYTF; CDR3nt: TGTGCCAGCAGACCCTCGGGGGGCGATAGCTATGGCTACACCTTC
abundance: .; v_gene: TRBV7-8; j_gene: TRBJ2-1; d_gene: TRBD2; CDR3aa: CASSRGLAGGNEQFF; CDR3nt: TGTGCCAGCAGCCGGGGACTAGCGGGGGGAAATGAGCAGTTCTTC
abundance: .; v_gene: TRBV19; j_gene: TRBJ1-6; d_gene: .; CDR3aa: CASSIFLGPLHF; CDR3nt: TGTGCCAGTAGTATCTTCTTGGGACCCCTCCACTTT
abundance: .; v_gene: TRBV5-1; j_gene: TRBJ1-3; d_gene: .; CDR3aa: CASSTLQGSGNTIYF; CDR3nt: TGCGCCAGCAGCACCCTACAGGGCTCTGGAAACACCATATATTTT
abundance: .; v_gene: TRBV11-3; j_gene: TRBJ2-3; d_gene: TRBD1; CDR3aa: CASSHRKGAFTDTQYF; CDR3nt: TGTGCCAGCAGCCACCGGAAGGGGGCCTTCACAGATACGCAGTATTTT
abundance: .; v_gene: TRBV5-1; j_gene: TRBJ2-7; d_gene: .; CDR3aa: CASSLGSRLPGPRYEQYF; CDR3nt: TGCGCCAGCAGCTTGGGTTCTCGTCTACCGGGACCTCGCTACGAGCAGTACTTC
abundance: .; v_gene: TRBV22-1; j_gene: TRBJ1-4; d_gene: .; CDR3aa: CASKNSDNEKLFF; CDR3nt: TGTGCCAGCAAGAACAGCGATAATGAAAAACTGTTTTTT
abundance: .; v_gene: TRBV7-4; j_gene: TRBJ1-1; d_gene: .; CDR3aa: CASSYQMNTEAFF; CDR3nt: TGTGCCAGCAGCTACCAGATGAACACTGAAGCTTTCTTT
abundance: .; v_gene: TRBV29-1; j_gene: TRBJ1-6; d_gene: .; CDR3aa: CSVKYGSYNSPLHF; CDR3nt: TGCAGCGTCAAATACGGTTCTTATAATTCACCCCTCCACTTT
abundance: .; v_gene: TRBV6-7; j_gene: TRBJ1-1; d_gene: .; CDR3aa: CASSEETQAFF; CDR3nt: TGTGCCAGCAGTGAAGAGACACAAGCTTTCTTT
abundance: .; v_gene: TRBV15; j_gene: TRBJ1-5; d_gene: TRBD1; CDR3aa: CATSRAGGGKYQPQHF; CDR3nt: TGTGCCACCAGCAGGGCAGGAGGGGGCAAATATCAGCCCCAGCATTTT
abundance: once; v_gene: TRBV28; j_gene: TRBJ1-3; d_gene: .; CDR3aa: CASSPPIREHTIYF; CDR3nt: TGTGCCAGCAGTCCACCCATCAGGGAACACACCATATATTTT
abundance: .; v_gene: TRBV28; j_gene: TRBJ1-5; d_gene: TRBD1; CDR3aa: CASSLRQGSLPRNQPQHF; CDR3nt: TGTGCCAGCAGCCTCCGACAGGGATCGTTACCTCGAAATCAGCCCCAGCATTTT
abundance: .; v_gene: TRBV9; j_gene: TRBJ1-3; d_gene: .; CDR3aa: CASSVRPGNTIYF; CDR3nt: TGTGCCAGCAGCGTACGGCCGGGAAACACCATATATTTT
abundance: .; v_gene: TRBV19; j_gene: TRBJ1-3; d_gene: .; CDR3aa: CASSTNGLGNTIYF; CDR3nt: TGTGCCAGTAGTACAAACGGGTTGGGAAACACCATATATTTT
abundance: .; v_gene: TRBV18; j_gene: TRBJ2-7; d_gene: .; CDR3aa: CASSKIRGRPEAKLYEQYF; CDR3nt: TGTGCCAGCTCAAAAATCAGGGGTCGCCCCGAGGCGAAGCTTTACGAGCAGTACTTC
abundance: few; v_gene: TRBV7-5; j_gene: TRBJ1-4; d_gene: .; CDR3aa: CASSSLLDRFNEKLFF; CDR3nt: TGTGCCAGCAGCTCCCTCCTGGACAGGTTTAATGAAAAACTGTTTTTT
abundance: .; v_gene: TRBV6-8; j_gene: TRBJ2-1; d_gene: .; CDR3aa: CASSYERRNNEQFF; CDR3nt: TGTGCCAGCAGTTACGAAAGGCGTAACAATGAGCAGTTCTTC